A single T cell receptor (beta chain) is shown here with its context. The antigen is unknown. This specimen belongs to a study of cytomegalovirus exposure and HLA in healthy donors. Notes on the study in general: According to a subsequent analysis, TCR clusters from the first cohort were inclined to appear together in the 110 or so validation repertoires. Most TCR sequences were seen very rarely across donors, but some public TCRs occurred in many.

The method was immunoSEQ multiplex PCR; TCRdb's version includes in-frame clones alone and lacks a portion of them. The sample lists under 100,000 clones; 95% to 96% were seen once. Sequencing was performed on PBMCs. This receptor was identified in a woman younger than 30 in good health and CMV-seronegative.

This chain's CDR3 is CASTLGGGLNTEAFF. For the CDR3, the DNA is TGTGCCAGCACACTTGGAGGGGGCTTGAACACTGAAGCTTTCTTT. The J gene is TRBJ1-1, the V gene TRBV7-2, with 7 bases aligning to TRBD1. V shed 7 bases and J 0 bases; nucleotides not matched to a gene: 8. Germline CDR1 and CDR2: SGHTA and FQGNSA. CDR3 length equals 15 residues.